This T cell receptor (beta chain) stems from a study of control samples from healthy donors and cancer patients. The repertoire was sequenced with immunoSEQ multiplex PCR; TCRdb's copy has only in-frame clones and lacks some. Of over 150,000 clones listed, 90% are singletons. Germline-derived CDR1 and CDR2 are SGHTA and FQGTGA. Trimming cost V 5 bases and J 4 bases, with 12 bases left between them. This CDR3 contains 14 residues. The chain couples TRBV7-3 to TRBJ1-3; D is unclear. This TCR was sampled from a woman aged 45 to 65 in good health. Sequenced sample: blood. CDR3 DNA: TGTGCCAGCAGCGTCGCAGCGACAGGAAACACCATATATTTT. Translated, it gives CASSVAATGNTIYF.